These 28 T cell receptor beta chains came from one sample sequenced in a study of T cells in Graves' hyperthyroidism and ophthalmopathy. RNA transcripts yielded amplified TCR beta CDR3 regions. First-round RT-PCR with HTBI primers amplified the TCR CDR3 region. From the multiplex PCR reads, TCRdb called clonotypes with MiXCR, one entry per CDR3 protein. The sample consists of about 480,000 distinct CDR3 sequences, under 15% of them appearing once. The sample was blood. The receptor set was obtained from a woman younger than 35 with Graves' hyperthyroidism.

This clonotype showed up just a few times. The rearrangement uses TRBV19 and TRBJ1-5; D is unresolved. The germline V and J ends were trimmed by 3 bases and 2 bases, with 20 bases remaining between them. The CDR3 length is 18 residues. CDR1 is LNHDA and CDR2 is SQIVND in the germline V gene (reference sequence). The CDR3 DNA sequence: TGTGCCAGTAGTATTTCGTACGGTCTACTTAATGGCAATCAGCCCCAGCATTTT. It translates to CASSISYGLLNGNQPQHF.

J is TRBJ1-3 and V is TRBV29-1; D gene ambiguous. This CDR3 region has 14 residues. The germline V gene encodes CDR1 SQVTM and CDR2 ANQGSEA. Trimming left V 3 bases short and J 0 bases short, with 9 bases between. CDR3 in DNA: TGCAGCGTTGAGGCAGGAAACTCTGGAAACACCATATATTTT. This codes for CSVEAGNSGNTIYF.

This clonotype appeared many times. The chain carries TRBV12-3 or TRBV12-4 and TRBJ2-1; 11 nucleotides align to TRBD1. Trimming removed 3 bases from V and 6 bases from J; junction bases left unmatched: 7. This CDR3 contains 16 residues. For the CDR3, the DNA is TGTGCCAGCAGTTTTGCCTCCGGGACAGGGGGCAATGAGCAGTTCTTC. Translating it yields CASSFASGTGGNEQFF.

This clonotype was recorded once. The rearrangement joins TRBV27 to TRBJ2-3; D is possibly TRBD2 (5 bases). The CDR3 spans 13 residues. Per germline, CDR1 MNHEY and CDR2 SMNVEV (reference sequence). The V gene lost 5 bases and the J gene lost 5 bases, with 11 bases spanning the gap. The CDR3 coding sequence is TGTGCCAGCAGTACCCCCGCGGGAGATACGCAGTATTTT. This encodes CASSTPAGDTQYF.

At least ten counts were recorded for this clonotype. V and J are TRBV7-9 and TRBJ2-6; D is ambiguous. V lost 6 bases, J lost 4 bases, and 10 bases lay in between. The germline gives CDR1 SEHNR, CDR2 FQNEAQ (reference sequence). This CDR3 spans 14 amino acids. CDR3 sequence (DNA): TGTGCCAGCAGAAAGGGCTCCGGGGCCAACGTCCTGACTTTC. It yields the protein CASRKGSGANVLTF.

This clonotype was counted ten times or more. The chain has TRBV6-1 and TRBJ2-6; possible D gene TRBD1, 5 bases. CDR1 and CDR2 (germline): MNHNS, SASEGT. The V end was cut by 0 bases, the J end by 3 bases, with 12 bases between. This CDR3 contains 17 residues. CDR3 DNA sequence: TGTGCCAGCAGTGAAGCCAGGGTTCAATTTGGGGCCAACGTCCTGACTTTC. Amino acids: CASSEARVQFGANVLTF.

The chain employs TRBV19 and TRBJ2-5; D uncertain. With 10 bases removed from V and 2 bases from J, the gap between germline ends came to 11 bases. Germline assignment: CDR1 LNHDA and CDR2 SQIVND (reference sequence). The CDR3 consists of 12 residues. The CDR3 DNA reads TGTGCCACGCTCCAGGAGCAAGAGACCCAGTACTTC. Its translation: CATLQEQETQYF.

Many counts were recorded for this clonotype. The CDR3 protein is CASSGTVNSYEQYF. In nucleotides, the CDR3 is TGTGCCAGTAGTGGGACAGTGAACTCCTACGAGCAGTACTTC. This rearrangement joins TRBV19 to TRBJ2-7; 7 bases align to TRBD1. The ends lost 5 bases at V and 0 bases at J; junction bases unmatched: 4. The CDR3 loop spans 14 amino acids. Germline V gene lookup returns CDR1 LNHDA and CDR2 SQIVND (reference sequence).

V gene TRBV20-1 combines with J gene TRBJ2-2; TRBD2 agrees at 11 bases. CDR1 is DFQATT, CDR2 SNEGSKA, per germline (reference sequence). The CDR3 sequence is 20 residues long. With V trimmed by 0 bases and J by 2 bases, 14 bases remained unmatched. CDR3 amino acids: CSARDSTLLAGAINTGELFF. CDR3 coding DNA: TGCAGTGCTAGAGATTCCACCTTACTAGCGGGAGCCATAAACACCGGGGAGCTGTTTTTT.

The chain links TRBV7-3 to TRBJ2-1; 8 bases are shared with TRBD2. This CDR3 is built from 13 residues. Germline values: CDR1 SGHTA, CDR2 FQGTGA. J was trimmed by 7 bases and V by 2 bases; bases with no gene match: 1. The CDR3 DNA sequence: TGTGCCAGCAGCTTACCTAGCGGGAATGAGCAGTTCTTC. Protein: CASSLPSGNEQFF.

This clonotype was recorded many times. The rearrangement uses TRBV27 and TRBJ2-5; D not resolved. The CDR3 has 12 amino acids. Trimming stripped 5 bases from V and 4 bases from J, with 8 bases between. Germline CDR1 and CDR2: MNHEY and SMNVEV (reference sequence). The CDR3 DNA sequence: TGTGCCAGCAGTCAGACCCTAGAGACCCAGTACTTC. This sequence encodes CASSQTLETQYF.

This clonotype was detected only a few times. The rearrangement uses TRBV6-1 and TRBJ2-7, with 7 bases aligning to TRBD2. Per the germline V gene, CDR1 is MNHNS and CDR2 is SASEGT. Trimming took 5 bases from V and 1 from J; bases not matched to a gene: 11. This CDR3 has 16 amino acids. CDR3 coding DNA: TGTGCCAGCAGTTCGTCAGGCGGGAGCGGGTCCTACGAGCAGTACTTC. Translating it yields CASSSSGGSGSYEQYF.

This clonotype was counted many times. The chain employs TRBV15 and TRBJ1-2; TRBD1 matches 8 bases. This CDR3 has 19 amino acids. The ends lost 0 bases at V and 1 base at J; junction bases unmatched: 13. Per germline, CDR1 LNHNV and CDR2 YYDKDF (reference sequence). The CDR3 is CATSRDGGTGRLLNYGYTF. CDR3 bases: TGTGCCACCAGCAGAGATGGAGGGACAGGCCGTCTACTTAACTATGGCTACACCTTC.

This clonotype was detected ten times or more. The genes are TRBV2 and TRBJ1-5; 12 positions match TRBD1. There are 15 residues in the CDR3. Germline CDR1 and CDR2: SNHLY and FYNNEI. Trimming cost V 11 bases and J 6 bases; bases outside gene matches: 11. CDR3 protein: CASLPGTGGSQPQHF. In DNA, the CDR3 is TGTGCCTCGCTACCCGGGACAGGGGGCTCTCAGCCCCAGCATTTT.

This clonotype was detected ten times or more. The chain recombines TRBV7-9 with TRBJ1-5; 9 bases match TRBD1. This CDR3 has 13 amino acids. Losses at the gene ends were 8 bases for V and 8 bases for J; bases not matched to a gene: 7. CDR1 and CDR2 (germline): SEHNR, FQNEAQ (reference sequence). This chain's CDR3 is CASGTGRVKPQHF. CDR3 in DNA: TGTGCCAGCGGGACAGGGCGGGTAAAGCCCCAGCATTTT.

Only a few counts were recorded for this clonotype. V gene TRBV19 combines with J gene TRBJ2-1; no clear D gene. Deletions cut 4 bases from V and 3 bases from J, with 19 bases between. The CDR3 runs 17 residues. Germline values: CDR1 LNHDA, CDR2 SQIVND (reference sequence). The CDR3 protein is CASSSVSNTYFYNEQFF. As DNA, the CDR3 is TGTGCCAGTAGTAGTGTTTCTAACACATATTTCTACAATGAGCAGTTCTTC.

The genes are TRBV11-2 and TRBJ2-7; 7 nucleotides line up with TRBD2. Germline V gene lookup returns CDR1 SGHAT and CDR2 FQNNGV. The V gene end was trimmed by 5 bases and the J gene end by 3 bases; junction bases not matched to a gene: 16. The CDR3 is 17 residues long. The DNA for the CDR3 is TGTGCCAGCAGCCAAGGTTTGAGTGCAGGGAGGGACTACGAGCAGTACGTC. Amino acid sequence: CASSQGLSAGRDYEQYV.

The chain carries TRBV6-2 or TRBV6-3 and TRBJ2-1; 10 nucleotides align to TRBD2. V shed 6 bases, J shed 8 bases, and the junction held 4 bases outside the gene matches. Germline-derived CDR1 and CDR2 are MNHEY and SVGEGT. This CDR3 spans 13 amino acids. The CDR3 region is CASRVAGGHEQFF. Here the CDR3 DNA reads TGTGCCAGCAGAGTAGCGGGAGGACATGAGCAGTTCTTC.

This clonotype was detected many times. V is TRBV20-1 and J is TRBJ2-1; TRBD2 matches at 7 bases. CDR1 and CDR2 (germline): DFQATT, SNEGSKA (reference sequence). The CDR3 contains 15 residues. V was clipped by 3 bases and J by 2 bases; unmatched bases: 7. CDR3 region: CSARTPAGAYNEQFF. The CDR3 DNA sequence: TGCAGTGCTAGGACCCCGGCGGGGGCCTACAATGAGCAGTTCTTC.

At least ten counts were recorded for this clonotype. The genes are TRBV2 and TRBJ2-3, with D perhaps assigned TRBD1 or TRBD2 (5 bases each). Between the trimmed V and J ends, which lost 5 bases and 2 bases, there was a span of 17 bases. The CDR3 length is 16 residues. Germline CDR1 and CDR2: SNHLY and FYNNEI. The CDR3 reads CASSLGPPPTTDTQYF. CDR3 coding DNA: TGTGCCAGCAGTTTGGGACCGCCACCGACCACAGATACGCAGTATTTT.

V and J are TRBV2 and TRBJ1-5, with D uncertain. The CDR3 is 14 amino acids. Trimming took 8 bases from V and 2 from J, leaving 13 bases between them. CDR1 and CDR2 (germline): SNHLY, FYNNEI. The chain's CDR3 is CASRPSGGNQPQHF. The CDR3 region has the DNA TGTGCCAGCCGCCCGAGCGGGGGCAATCAGCCCCAGCATTTT.

Ten or more counts support this clonotype. V gene TRBV6-1 combines with J gene TRBJ2-7; possible D gene TRBD1, 6 bases. There are 14 residues in the CDR3. The germline V gene has CDR1 MNHNS and CDR2 SASEGT. Between the trimmed V and J ends, which lost 5 bases and 4 bases, there was a span of 15 bases. The CDR3 loop reads CASSQTQTGYEQYV. CDR3 sequence (DNA): TGTGCCAGCAGTCAGACCCAGACAGGTTACGAGCAGTACGTC.

This sequence joins TRBV5-1 and TRBJ1-5; D is undetermined. This CDR3 is built from 14 residues. V lost 4 bases and J 5 bases, leaving 13 bases between the germline ends. Germline CDR1 SGHRS, CDR2 YFSETQ. The DNA of the CDR3 is TGCGCCAGCAGCCCTTTGGGAGGGTATCAGCCCCAGCATTTT. It yields the protein CASSPLGGYQPQHF.

This clonotype occurred many times. The V call is TRBV7-3, the J call TRBJ1-1, with D possibly matching TRBD1 (5 bases). Germline CDR1 and CDR2: SGHTA and FQGTGA. Between the trimmed V and J ends, which lost 5 bases and 4 bases, there was a span of 11 bases. This CDR3 has 13 amino acids. The CDR3 loop is CASSRQKGTEAFF. CDR3 DNA: TGTGCCAGCAGCCGACAGAAAGGCACTGAAGCTTTCTTT.

This clonotype was seen only a few times. The rearrangement links TRBV10-3 to TRBJ2-1, with TRBD2 identical over 7 bases. The V segment lost 3 bases and the J segment 7 bases; nucleotides outside the gene matches: 6. This CDR3 has 14 amino acids. Germline V gene data show CDR1 as ENHRY and CDR2 as SYGVKD. CDR3 sequence reads: CAISDRRESNEQFF. In DNA, the CDR3 is TGTGCCATCAGTGACCGGCGGGAGAGTAATGAGCAGTTCTTC.

The chain combines TRBV9 with TRBJ1-3; possible D gene TRBD1, 5 bases. The germline V gene encodes CDR1 SGDLS and CDR2 YYNGEE. The germline V and J ends were trimmed by 2 bases and 0 bases, with 12 bases remaining between them. The CDR3 contains 16 residues. CDR3 bases: TGTGCCAGCAGCGTCTCCGGGACTTACTCTGGAAACACCATATATTTT. Residues: CASSVSGTYSGNTIYF. Supplemented by reference TRBV9 and TRBJ1-3, the full variable domain reads DSGVTQTPKHLITATGQRVTLRCSPRSGDLSVYWYQQSLDQGLQFLIQYYNGEERAKGNILERFSAQQFPDLHSELNLSSLELGDSALYFCASSVSGTYSGNTIYFGEGSWLTVV.

The chain is built from TRBV30 and TRBJ2-1; D gene unclear. The germline CDR1 and CDR2 sequences are GTSNPN and SVGIG (reference sequence). V was cut by 7 bases and J by 2 bases, with 9 bases left in between. The CDR3 spans 12 residues. The CDR3 DNA reads TGTGCCTTCTCTTTAGCCTACAATGAGCAGTTCTTC. It specifies CAFSLAYNEQFF.

This clonotype was counted many times. This chain connects TRBV18 to TRBJ2-7, with 8 bases identical to TRBD1. Germline V gene data show CDR1 as KGHSH and CDR2 as LQKENI. The junction had 10 bases not matched to a gene; V was cut back by 6 bases and J by 6 bases. This CDR3 region has 14 residues. This CDR3 reads CASSLDRAFGEQYF. CDR3 DNA: TGTGCCAGCTCCCTGGACAGGGCGTTTGGCGAGCAGTACTTC.